This entry lists 13 T cell receptor beta chains sequenced from one sample in a study of radiation and T cells in renal cell carcinoma. Described time point: blood 2 weeks post-SBRT. The sample's treatment: 15 Gy SBRT to primary tumor, nephrectomy 4 weeks later. The assay was immunoSEQ multiplex PCR, and TCRdb's table has in-frame clones only and misses some. The table includes tens of thousands of clones, roughly 79% detected once. The sample here was blood, taken from a patient whose treatment included radiotherapy and nephrectomy. Receptor source: a man aged 55 to 70 with renal cell carcinoma.

V gene TRBV5-1 combines with J gene TRBJ1-2, with D possibly being TRBD1 (6 bases). The germline V gene has CDR1 SGHRS and CDR2 YFSETQ. Trimming left V 4 bases short and J 8 bases short, with 15 bases between. The CDR3 spans 13 residues. This chain's CDR3 is CASSPSGARGYTF. As DNA, the CDR3 is TGCGCCAGCAGCCCCTCGGGGGCAAGGGGCTACACCTTC.

The chain couples TRBV9 to TRBJ1-3, with 8 bases that match TRBD1. The CDR3 has 19 amino acids. Trimming at V came to 4 bases and at J to 2 bases, leaving 17 bases not matched to a gene. Per the germline V gene, CDR1 is SGDLS and CDR2 is YYNGEE. The CDR3 reads CASSSRTLREDRAGNTIYF. The CDR3 DNA reads TGTGCCAGCAGCTCAAGGACCCTGCGGGAGGACAGGGCTGGAAACACCATATATTTT.

V and J are TRBV7-6 and TRBJ2-5; 8 bases fit TRBD1. This CDR3 is built from 15 residues. Germline V gene data show CDR1 as SGHVS and CDR2 as FNYEAQ. Unmatched junction bases numbered 11, after V lost 5 bases and J lost 6 bases. CDR3 DNA: TGTGCCAGCAGCCCTTATCAGGGGGCGAGAAAGACCCAGTACTTC. This translates into CASSPYQGARKTQYF. Together with reference TRBV7-6 and TRBJ2-5, the CDR3 gives the full variable domain: GAGVSQSPRYKVTKRGQDVALRCDPISGHVSLYWYRQALGQGPEFLTYFNYEAQQDKSGLPNDRFSAERPEGSISTLTIQRTEQRDSAMYRCASSPYQGARKTQYFGPGTRLLVL.

The V call is TRBV10-3, the J call TRBJ2-3; tentatively, D is TRBD1 (6 bases). Germline values: CDR1 ENHRY, CDR2 SYGVKD. The CDR3 length is 16 residues. The V and J ends lost 0 bases and 3 bases respectively, with 13 bases between them. Written as DNA, the CDR3 is TGTGCCATCAGTGAGTCGAAAGGGGGTAGAACAGATACGCAGTATTTT. Translation: CAISESKGGRTDTQYF.

The rearrangement links TRBV7-8 to TRBJ2-3; possibly TRBD2 for D (6 bases). In germline, CDR1 is SGHVS, CDR2 FQNEAQ. The CDR3 is 15 residues long. V was shortened by 5 bases and J by 7 bases, with 19 bases between the two germline ends. This CDR3 is CASSQLAPGGNTQYF. The DNA for the CDR3 is TGTGCCAGCAGCCAACTAGCCCCCGGGGGAAATACGCAGTATTTT.

This chain joins TRBV10-2 and TRBJ2-3; 10 nucleotides line up with TRBD2. The CDR3 is 15 residues long. The germline CDR1 and CDR2 sequences are WSHSY and SAAADI. V lost 6 bases and J lost 2; bases outside the gene matches: 5. The CDR3 nucleotides read TGCGCCAGCAGCCCGACTAGCGGGCTCACAGATACGCAGTATTTT. This translates into CASSPTSGLTDTQYF.

This chain uses TRBV10-1 with TRBJ1-1; D gene uncertain. Between the trimmed V and J ends, which lost 5 bases and 1 base, there was a span of 8 bases. The CDR3 covers 13 residues. Germline assignment: CDR1 WNHNN and CDR2 SYGVQD (reference sequence). As DNA, the CDR3 is TGCGCCAGCAGTTTGGACGGGAACACTGAAGCTTTCTTT. Protein: CASSLDGNTEAFF.

V is TRBV27 and J is TRBJ1-3, with a weak D call TRBD1 (6 bases). The length of the CDR3 is 15 residues. Trimming pared 4 bases from V and 8 bases from J, leaving 18 bases between. CDR1 is MNHEY, CDR2 SMNVEV, per germline (reference sequence). DNA of the CDR3: TGTGCCAGCAGTTCAAACAGGGTCGTCGGGGACACCATATATTTT. Translating gives CASSSNRVVGDTIYF.

The chain links TRBV9 to TRBJ2-5; D is perhaps TRBD2 (6 bases). There are 14 residues in the CDR3. Trimming cost V 2 bases and J 4 bases, with 12 bases left between them. The V gene's germline CDR1 is SGDLS and CDR2 YYNGEE. The CDR3 coding sequence is TGTGCCAGCAGCGTTAGCGGTGGGCTAGAGACCCAGTACTTC. Encoded protein: CASSVSGGLETQYF.

This clone was detected only once. V and J are TRBV19 and TRBJ1-2; 9 nucleotides align to TRBD1. The V and J ends lost 5 bases and 5 bases, in that order; junction bases with no gene match: 6. Germline loops: CDR1 LNHDA, CDR2 SQIVND (reference sequence). The CDR3 totals 14 residues. For the CDR3, the DNA is TGTGCCAGTAGTTTATCGGGACAGGGATATGGCTACACCTTC. It is translated as CASSLSGQGYGYTF. Combining the CDR3 with reference TRBV19 and TRBJ1-2 gives the whole variable domain DGGITQSPKYLFRKEGQNVTLSCEQNLNHDAMYWYRQDPGQGLRLIYYSQIVNDFQKGDIAEGYSVSREKKESFPLTVTSAQKNPTAFYLCASSLSGQGYGYTFGSGTRLTVV.

This chain connects TRBV11-2 to TRBJ1-5; no definite D call. The CDR3 consists of 16 residues. Germline CDR1 is SGHAT and CDR2 is FQNNGV. Between the trimmed V and J ends, which lost 1 base and 0 bases, there was a span of 10 bases. This chain's CDR3 is CASSLVLHHSNQPQHF. The CDR3 coding sequence is TGTGCCAGCAGCTTAGTTTTACACCATAGCAATCAGCCCCAGCATTTT.

The chain combines TRBV30 with TRBJ1-4, with TRBD1 matching over 9 bases. Germline values: CDR1 GTSNPN, CDR2 SVGIG (reference sequence). The CDR3 runs 14 residues. The J segment lost 7 bases and the V segment lost 3 bases, leaving 6 bases of the junction unmatched. CDR3 DNA sequence: TGTGCCTGGAGGAGGCGACAGGGGGGTGAAAAACTGTTTTTT. Translating gives CAWRRRQGGEKLFF.

This clone was recorded only once. This chain links TRBV11-2 with TRBJ2-2; 9 bases agree with TRBD1. Germline values: CDR1 SGHAT, CDR2 FQNNGV. V shed 5 bases and J 5 bases; nucleotides not matched to a gene: 3. The CDR3 length is 14 residues. CDR3 coding DNA: TGTGCCAGCAGCCGGGACAGGGAGACCGGGGAGCTGTTTTTT. Translating gives CASSRDRETGELFF.